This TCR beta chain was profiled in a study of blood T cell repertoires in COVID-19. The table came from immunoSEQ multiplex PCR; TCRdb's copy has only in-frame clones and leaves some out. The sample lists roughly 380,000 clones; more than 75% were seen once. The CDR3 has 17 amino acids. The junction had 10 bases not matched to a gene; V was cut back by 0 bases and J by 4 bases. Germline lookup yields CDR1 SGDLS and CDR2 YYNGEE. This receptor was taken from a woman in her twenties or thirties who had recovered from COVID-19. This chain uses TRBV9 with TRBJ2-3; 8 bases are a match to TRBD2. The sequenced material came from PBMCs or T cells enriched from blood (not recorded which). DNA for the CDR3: TGTGCCAGCAGCGTAGCGGGAGGGGCCTACGAGCCAGATACGCAGTATTTT. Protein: CASSVAGGAYEPDTQYF.